These 14 T cell receptor beta chains were all obtained from the same sample, sequenced in a study of shared clonotypes between healthy human individuals (dated by TCRdb to the early 2020s). The method was the immunoSEQ multiplex PCR assay. This is the immuneACCESS table as TCRdb keeps it, with only in-frame sequences that have V and J called. A part of the clones is gone; compared with another copy, unresolved V genes explain less than half, and the rest is unexplained. This sample holds about 1 million clones; 70% to 80% were observed only once. Roughly 1.5% of the sample comes from the top ten. Sequencing input: memory CD4+ T cells sorted from blood. Reading the label with the study, this specimen's cell subset or site is: CD45RA-negative fraction. These receptors were taken from a man aged 18 to 30 in good health.

This clone appeared a few times. The V gene is TRBV7-9, the J gene TRBJ2-7; D is possibly TRBD1 (6 bases). This CDR3 contains 18 residues. Trimming cost V 7 bases and J 0 bases, with 25 bases left between them. Germline CDR1 is SEHNR and CDR2 is FQNEAQ (reference sequence). CDR3 residues: CASKLIAGDTRSSYEQYF. Here the CDR3 DNA reads TGTGCCAGCAAACTAATCGCCGGGGACACTAGAAGCTCCTACGAGCAGTACTTC.

This rearrangement joins TRBV6-5 to TRBJ2-7; 8 bases fit TRBD2. Looked up from germline, CDR1 is MNHEY and CDR2 is SVGAGI. Losses at the gene ends were 6 bases for V and 4 bases for J; bases not matched to a gene: 11. The length of the CDR3 is 15 residues. CDR3 residues: CASSLGGARGYEQYF. In nucleotides, the CDR3 is TGTGCCAGCAGCCTCGGGGGGGCGAGAGGTTACGAGCAGTACTTC.

The rearrangement joins TRBV30 to TRBJ1-6; no definite D call. Trimming removed 2 bases from V and 2 bases from J, with 4 bases in between. This CDR3 is 13 amino acids long. Germline V gene sequence: CDR1 GTSNPN, CDR2 SVGIG (reference sequence). This chain's CDR3 is CAWSPAYNSPLHF. The CDR3 DNA reads as TGTGCCTGGAGTCCCGCCTATAATTCACCCCTCCACTTT.

With regard to this clone: Other nucleotide sequences in the sample specify the same CDR3. The DNA of the CDR3 is TGCGCCAGCAGCTTGGCCCCGGGTTTCTACGAGCAGTACTTC. Translated, it gives CASSLAPGFYEQYF. The chain is built from TRBV5-1 and TRBJ2-7; no reliable D call. Germline-derived CDR1 and CDR2 are SGHRS and YFSETQ. The V and J ends lost 0 bases and 3 bases respectively, with 10 bases between them. The CDR3 runs to 14 residues.

This chain joins TRBV29-1 and TRBJ2-7; 14 positions agree with TRBD2. Germline CDR1 and CDR2: SQVTM and ANQGSEA. The CDR3 has 14 residues. The trim removed 7 bases at V and 3 bases at J, leaving 5 bases unmatched. The CDR3 here is CSASGLAGDYEQYF. The CDR3 DNA follows: TGCAGCGCCTCGGGACTAGCGGGGGACTACGAGCAGTACTTC.

The rearrangement uses TRBV6-6 and TRBJ1-1; TRBD1 is a possible D gene (5 bases). Trimming stripped 5 bases from V and 8 bases from J, with 9 bases between. This CDR3 region has 11 residues. Germline V gene sequence: CDR1 MNHNY, CDR2 SVGAGI (reference sequence). CDR3 in amino acids: CASSRQLEAFF. Written as DNA, the CDR3 is TGTGCCAGCAGTCGACAGCTGGAAGCTTTCTTT.

This chain connects TRBV5-1 to TRBJ1-3, with 7 bases fitting TRBD1. Trimming at V came to 4 bases and at J to 4 bases, leaving 8 bases not matched to a gene. CDR1 is SGHRS and CDR2 is YFSETQ in the germline V gene. This CDR3 region has 15 residues. This CDR3 reads CASSEQGLLGNTIYF. The CDR3 DNA sequence: TGCGCCAGCAGCGAACAGGGGCTGTTGGGAAACACCATATATTTT.

CDR3 DNA: TGTGCCAGCAGTTTATCCTCTTTAGCGACCCAGTACTTC. It translates to CASSLSSLATQYF. The rearrangement links TRBV27 to TRBJ2-5, with unresolved D. The germline V gene has CDR1 MNHEY and CDR2 SMNVEV (reference sequence). This CDR3 is 13 amino acids long. Trimming pared 0 bases from V and 7 bases from J, leaving 9 bases between.

The V and J genes are TRBV2 and TRBJ1-4; TRBD1 agrees at 8 bases. CDR1 is SNHLY, CDR2 FYNNEI, per germline. This CDR3 comprises 16 residues. The junction had 10 bases not matched to a gene; V was cut back by 6 bases and J by 4 bases. CDR3 DNA: TGTGCCAGCAGCGTAGTTGGACAGGGCGGTAATGAAAAACTGTTTTTT. It encodes CASSVVGQGGNEKLFF.

This clone was recorded a few times. V usage is TRBV30 and J usage is TRBJ1-1; 11 bases agree with TRBD1. CDR3 length: 14 amino acids. Germline trimming cut 6 bases from V and 4 bases from J; bases unmatched to any gene: 7. Germline CDR1 GTSNPN, CDR2 SVGIG (reference sequence). CDR3 sequence: CACGTGGTGTEAFF. Here the CDR3 DNA reads TGTGCCTGCGGGACAGGGGGAACGGGCACTGAAGCTTTCTTT.

The genes are TRBV30 and TRBJ1-3; a weak D match, TRBD1 (5 bases). Trimming left V 5 bases short and J 1 base short, with 12 bases between. Germline lookup yields CDR1 GTSNPN and CDR2 SVGIG (reference sequence). CDR3 length: 14 residues. The CDR3 sequence: CAWHDRRSGNTIYF. Written as DNA, the CDR3 is TGTGCCTGGCACGACAGAAGATCTGGAAACACCATATATTTT. The variable domain in full, completed from reference TRBV30 and TRBJ1-3, reads SQTIHQWPATLVQPVGSPLSLECTVEGTSNPNLYWYRQAAGRGLQLLFYSVGIGQISSEVPQNLSASRPQDRQFILSSKKLLLSDSGFYLCAWHDRRSGNTIYFGEGSWLTVV.

Remarks on this clone: The same CDR3 is also encoded by other DNA sequences in this sample. Here the CDR3 DNA reads TGTGCCAGCAGCTTACAAGGAGGCACAGATACGCAGTATTTT. Its protein is CASSLQGGTDTQYF. This sequence joins TRBV11-3 and TRBJ2-3; D is ambiguous. The V end was cut by 2 bases, the J end by 1 base, with 7 bases between. CDR1 and CDR2 from the germline V gene are SGHNT and YENEEA. This CDR3 has 14 amino acids.

This clone appeared a few times. This chain links TRBV7-2 with TRBJ1-1, with a tentative D call TRBD1 (5 bases). The CDR3 runs to 14 residues. V shed 6 bases and J shed 0 bases, with 11 bases lying between them. CDR1 SGHTA and CDR2 FQGNSA come from the germline V gene. The CDR3 DNA follows: TGTGCCAGCAGACCAGGGAGCCTGAACACTGAAGCTTTCTTT. Encoded protein: CASRPGSLNTEAFF.

V and J are TRBV5-4 and TRBJ2-2, with D unresolved. Trimming stripped 3 bases from V and 8 bases from J, with 14 bases between. The CDR3 length is 14 residues. The V gene's germline CDR1 is SGHNT and CDR2 YYREEE (reference sequence). As DNA, the CDR3 is TGTGCCAGCAGCTCCGAAGCCGCGTGGGGGGAGCTGTTTTTT. The encoded protein is CASSSEAAWGELFF.